This T cell receptor beta chain is from a study of shared clonotypes between healthy human individuals. Study background: Per-donor plates numbered three CD4 naive, three CD4 memory, two CD8 naive and one CD8 memory.

Genomic DNA of every subset was divided equally among multiple immunoSEQ plates. Per the authors' pipeline: Filtering differed because ImmunoSEQ produced junction-only sequences that carried no quality scores. Libraries were prepared by immunoSEQ multiplex PCR; TCRdb keeps only in-frame clonotypes and omits some of them. V, J and clone size were drawn from that table, and D and trimming were deduced from the DNA. The sample shows around 2.5 million clones, 80% to 95% of them seen only once. V shed 4 bases, J shed 0 bases, and the junction held 7 bases outside the gene matches. The germline V gene encodes CDR1 SGHDT and CDR2 YYEEEE. There are 16 residues in the CDR3. Adults of Caucasian background living in Nashville, Tennessee made up all donors.

The rearrangement joins TRBV5-6 to TRBJ2-7; 10 bases align to TRBD2. Input material: naive CD4+ T cells from PBMCs. Subset described: CD45RA+ positively selected. This clonotype was obtained from a man aged 18 to 29 in good health. Some clones in this sample may be carry-over from other donors' samples. The CDR3 loop reads CASSPVAGGPSYEQYF. CDR3 nucleotide sequence: TGTGCCAGCAGCCCCGTAGCGGGAGGCCCCTCCTACGAGCAGTACTTC.